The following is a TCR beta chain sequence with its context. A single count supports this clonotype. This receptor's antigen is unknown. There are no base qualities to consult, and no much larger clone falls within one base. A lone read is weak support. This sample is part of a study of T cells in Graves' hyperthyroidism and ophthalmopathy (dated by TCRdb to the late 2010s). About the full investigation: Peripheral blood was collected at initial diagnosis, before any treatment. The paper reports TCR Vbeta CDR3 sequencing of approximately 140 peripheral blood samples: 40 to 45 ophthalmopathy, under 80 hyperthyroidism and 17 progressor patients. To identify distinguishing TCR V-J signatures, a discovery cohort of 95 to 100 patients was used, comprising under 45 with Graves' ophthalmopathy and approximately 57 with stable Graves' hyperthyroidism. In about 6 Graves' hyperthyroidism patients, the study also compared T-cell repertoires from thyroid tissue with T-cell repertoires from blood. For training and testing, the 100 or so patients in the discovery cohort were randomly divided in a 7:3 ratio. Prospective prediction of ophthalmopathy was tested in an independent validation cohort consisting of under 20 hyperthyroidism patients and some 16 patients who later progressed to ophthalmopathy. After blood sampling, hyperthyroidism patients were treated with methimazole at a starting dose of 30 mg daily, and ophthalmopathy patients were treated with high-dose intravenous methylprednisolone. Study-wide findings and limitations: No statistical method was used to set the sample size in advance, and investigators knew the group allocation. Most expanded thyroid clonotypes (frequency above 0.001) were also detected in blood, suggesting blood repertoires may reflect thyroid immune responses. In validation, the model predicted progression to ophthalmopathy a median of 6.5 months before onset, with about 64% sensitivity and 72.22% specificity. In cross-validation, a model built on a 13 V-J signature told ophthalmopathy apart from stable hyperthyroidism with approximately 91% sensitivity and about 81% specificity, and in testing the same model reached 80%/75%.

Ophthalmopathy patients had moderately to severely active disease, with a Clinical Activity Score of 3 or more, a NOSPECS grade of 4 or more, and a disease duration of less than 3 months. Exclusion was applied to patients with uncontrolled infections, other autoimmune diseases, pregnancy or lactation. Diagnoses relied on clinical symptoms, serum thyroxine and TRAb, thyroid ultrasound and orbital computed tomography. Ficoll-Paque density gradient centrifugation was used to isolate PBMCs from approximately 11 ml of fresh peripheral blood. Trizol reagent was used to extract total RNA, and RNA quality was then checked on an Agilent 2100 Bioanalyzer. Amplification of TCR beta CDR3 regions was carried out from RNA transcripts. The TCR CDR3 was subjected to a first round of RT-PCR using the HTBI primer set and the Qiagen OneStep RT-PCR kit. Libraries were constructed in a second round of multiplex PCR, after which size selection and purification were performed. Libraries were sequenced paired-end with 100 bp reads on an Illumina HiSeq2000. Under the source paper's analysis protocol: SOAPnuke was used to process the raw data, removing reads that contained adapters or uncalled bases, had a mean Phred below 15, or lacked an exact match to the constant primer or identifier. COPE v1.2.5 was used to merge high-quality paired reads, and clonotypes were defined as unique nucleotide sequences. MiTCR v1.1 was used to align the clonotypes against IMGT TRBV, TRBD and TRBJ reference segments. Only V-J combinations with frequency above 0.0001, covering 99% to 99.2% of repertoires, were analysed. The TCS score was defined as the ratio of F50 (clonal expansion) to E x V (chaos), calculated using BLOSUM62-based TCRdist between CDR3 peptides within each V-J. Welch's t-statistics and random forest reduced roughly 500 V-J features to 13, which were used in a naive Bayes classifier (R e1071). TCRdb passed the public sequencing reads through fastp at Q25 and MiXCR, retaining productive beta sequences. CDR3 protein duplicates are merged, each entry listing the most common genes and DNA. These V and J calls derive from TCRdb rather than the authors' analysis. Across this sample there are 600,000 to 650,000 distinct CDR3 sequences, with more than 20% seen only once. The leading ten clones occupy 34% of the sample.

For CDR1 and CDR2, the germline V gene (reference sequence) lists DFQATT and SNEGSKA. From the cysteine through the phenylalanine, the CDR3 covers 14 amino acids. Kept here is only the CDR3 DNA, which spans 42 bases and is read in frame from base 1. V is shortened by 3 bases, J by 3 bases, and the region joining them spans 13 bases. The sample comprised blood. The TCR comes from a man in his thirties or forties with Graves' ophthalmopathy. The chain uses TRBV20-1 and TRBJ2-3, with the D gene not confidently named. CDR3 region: CSASKPLRTDTQYF. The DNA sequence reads TGCAGTGCTAGCAAGCCCCTGAGGACAGATACGCAGTATTTT.